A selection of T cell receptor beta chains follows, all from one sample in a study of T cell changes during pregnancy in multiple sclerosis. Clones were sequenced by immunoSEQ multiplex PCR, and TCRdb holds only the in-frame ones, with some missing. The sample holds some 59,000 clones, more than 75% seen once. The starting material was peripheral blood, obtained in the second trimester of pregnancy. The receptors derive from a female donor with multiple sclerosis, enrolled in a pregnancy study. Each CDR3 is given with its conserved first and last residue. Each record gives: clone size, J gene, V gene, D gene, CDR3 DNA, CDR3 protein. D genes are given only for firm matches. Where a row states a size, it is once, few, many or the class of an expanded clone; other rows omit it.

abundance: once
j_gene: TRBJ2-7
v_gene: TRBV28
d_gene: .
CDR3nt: TGTGCCAGCAGTTTCATAGGGAGCAGGGTGGGGGGATACGAGCAGTACTTC
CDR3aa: CASSFIGSRVGGYEQYF

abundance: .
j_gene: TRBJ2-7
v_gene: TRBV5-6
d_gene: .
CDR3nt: TGTGCCAGCAGCTTGTTCGGCCCATACCCTTCAGGGAACGAGCAGTACTTC
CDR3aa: CASSLFGPYPSGNEQYF

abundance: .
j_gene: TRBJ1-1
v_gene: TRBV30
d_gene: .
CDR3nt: TGTGCCTGGAGTGTGGAGGGAAACACTGAAGCTTTCTTT
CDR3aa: CAWSVEGNTEAFF

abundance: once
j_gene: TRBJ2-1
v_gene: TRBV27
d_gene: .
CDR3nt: TGTGCCAGCAGTTTATTCGGCAGGGTAGGGAATGAGCAGTTCTTC
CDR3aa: CASSLFGRVGNEQFF

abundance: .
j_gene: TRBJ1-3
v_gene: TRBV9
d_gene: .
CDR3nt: TGTGCCAGCAGCGTAGAGGCAGGGCCTGGAAACACCATATATTTT
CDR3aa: CASSVEAGPGNTIYF

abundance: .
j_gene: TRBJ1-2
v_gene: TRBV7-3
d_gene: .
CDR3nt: TGTGCCAGCAGCTTTCCAGGAGGCTATGGCTACACCTTC
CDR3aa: CASSFPGGYGYTF

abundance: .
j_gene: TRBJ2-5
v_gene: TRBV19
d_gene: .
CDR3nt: TGTGCCAGTAGTATGAGGGGGGGAGAGACCCAGTACTTC
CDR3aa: CASSMRGGETQYF

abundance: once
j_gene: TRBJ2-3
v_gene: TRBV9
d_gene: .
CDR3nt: TGTGCCAGCAGCGTAGAGGACTCCTACACAGATACGCAGTATTTT
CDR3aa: CASSVEDSYTDTQYF

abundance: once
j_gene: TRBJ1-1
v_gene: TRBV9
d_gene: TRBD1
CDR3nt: TGTGCCAGCAGCGTAGGGGGACAGGGGAGGAACACTGAAGCTTTCTTT
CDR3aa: CASSVGGQGRNTEAFF

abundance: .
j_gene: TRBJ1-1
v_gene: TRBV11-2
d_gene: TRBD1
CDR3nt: TGTGCCAGCAGCCTCGACAGGGCCGGGACGGCGACTTTCTTT
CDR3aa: CASSLDRAGTATFF

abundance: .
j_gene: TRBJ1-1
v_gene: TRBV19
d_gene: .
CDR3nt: TGTGCCAGTAGTATCTGGGGGCGATTAAACACTGAAGCTTTCTTT
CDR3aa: CASSIWGRLNTEAFF

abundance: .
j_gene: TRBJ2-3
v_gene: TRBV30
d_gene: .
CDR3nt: TGTGCCTGGAGTCTCGGGTGGGGCACAGATACGCAGTATTTT
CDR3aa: CAWSLGWGTDTQYF

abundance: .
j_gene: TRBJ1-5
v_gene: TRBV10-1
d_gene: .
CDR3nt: TGCGCCAGCAGTGACCGGGGCAATCAGCCCCAGCATTTT
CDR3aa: CASSDRGNQPQHF

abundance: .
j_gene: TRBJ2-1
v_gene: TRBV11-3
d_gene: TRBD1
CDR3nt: TGTGCCAGCAGCTTAGAGACAGGGCCCTACAATGAGCAGTTCTTC
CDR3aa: CASSLETGPYNEQFF

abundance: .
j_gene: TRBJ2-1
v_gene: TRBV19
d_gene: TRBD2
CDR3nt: TGTGCCAGTAGTACCGGGACTATCGGGAATGAGCAGTTCTTC
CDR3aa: CASSTGTIGNEQFF

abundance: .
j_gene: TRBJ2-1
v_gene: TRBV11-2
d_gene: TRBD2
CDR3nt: TGTGCCAGCAGCTTAAGGGTAGCGGGGGCGAAAAATGAGCAGTTCTTC
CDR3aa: CASSLRVAGAKNEQFF

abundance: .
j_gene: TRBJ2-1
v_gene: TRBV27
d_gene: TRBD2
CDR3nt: TGTGCCAGCAGTTTGACAAGGGGGCATAGCGGGGGGGCCGCGGATGAGCAGTTCTTC
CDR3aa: CASSLTRGHSGGAADEQFF

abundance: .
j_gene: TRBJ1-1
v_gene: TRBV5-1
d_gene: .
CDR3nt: TGCGCCAGCAGCTTGCTCGGGGTGAACACTGAAGCTTTCTTT
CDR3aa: CASSLLGVNTEAFF

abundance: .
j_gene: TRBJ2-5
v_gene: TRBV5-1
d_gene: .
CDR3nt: TGCGCCAGCAGCACAATAGCGGACCAAGAGACCCAGTACTTC
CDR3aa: CASSTIADQETQYF

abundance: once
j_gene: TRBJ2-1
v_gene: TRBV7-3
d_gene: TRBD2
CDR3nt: TGTGCCAGCAGCTACGCCGGGACTAGCGGGGTGATCAATGAGCAGTTCTTC
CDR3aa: CASSYAGTSGVINEQFF

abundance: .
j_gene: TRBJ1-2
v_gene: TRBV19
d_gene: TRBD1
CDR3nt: TGTGCCACCCTCGAAGGGCAGGGGGCTTACGGCTACACCTTC
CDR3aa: CATLEGQGAYGYTF

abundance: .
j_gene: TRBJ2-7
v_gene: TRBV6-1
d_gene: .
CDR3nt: TGTGCCAGCAGTGAAGGAGGCGGGGACGTCTACGAGCAGTACTTC
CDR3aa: CASSEGGGDVYEQYF

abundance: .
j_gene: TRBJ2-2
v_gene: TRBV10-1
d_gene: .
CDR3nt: TGCGCCCTCGGGGGACAGCCTGTGAGGTGGGAGCTGTTTTTT
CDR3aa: CALGGQPVRWELFF

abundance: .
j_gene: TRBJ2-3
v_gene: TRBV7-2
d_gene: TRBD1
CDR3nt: TGTGCCAGCAGCACAGGGGCCACAGATACGCAGTATTTT
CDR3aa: CASSTGATDTQYF

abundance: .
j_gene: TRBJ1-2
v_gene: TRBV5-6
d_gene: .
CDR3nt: TGTGCCAGCAGCTTTCCGGGTCCCTATGGCTACACCTTC
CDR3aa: CASSFPGPYGYTF

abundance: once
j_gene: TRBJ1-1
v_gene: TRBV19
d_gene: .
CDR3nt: TGTGCCAGTAGTATCGGCTTCGACAGACTGAACACTGAAGCTTTCTTT
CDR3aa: CASSIGFDRLNTEAFF

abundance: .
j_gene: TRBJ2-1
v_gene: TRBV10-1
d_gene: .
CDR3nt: TGCGCCAGCAGTGAGGGCGGGGCCGCAAAGTGGGAGATGCAGTTCTTC
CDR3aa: CASSEGGAAKWEMQFF

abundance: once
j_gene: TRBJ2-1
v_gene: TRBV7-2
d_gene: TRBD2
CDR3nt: TGTGCCAGCAGCTTTGGAAGCGGGGCTTACAATGAGCAGTTCTTC
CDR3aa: CASSFGSGAYNEQFF

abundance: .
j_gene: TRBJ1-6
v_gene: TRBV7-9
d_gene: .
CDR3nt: TGTGCCAGCAGCCCCTACTCGAGCTCCTATAATTCACCCCTCCACTTT
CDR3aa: CASSPYSSSYNSPLHF